The entry below describes one TCR beta chain. Antigen unknown. In germline, CDR1 is LNHDA, CDR2 SQIVND (reference sequence). The CDR3 runs to 15 residues. Trimming took 3 bases from V and 2 from J, leaving 10 bases between them. Nominal health characterized the donors when sampled, though unrecorded immune exposures were likely. The record originates from a study of cytomegalovirus exposure and HLA in healthy donors. About the research overall: Caucasian-associated ancestry cluster membership applied to about 80% of a few hundred genotyped donors. Study-level findings and limits: Reports state that TCR beta sequences accurately predicted most subjects' HLA-A and HLA-B alleles.

13 Jbeta primers and 60 Vbeta primers were used for the PCR. In the original processing: A follow-up analysis tallied about 88 million unique TCR beta chains, roughly 11 million shared. The repertoire was sequenced with immunoSEQ multiplex PCR; TCRdb's copy has only in-frame clones and lacks some. The V and J calls and clone size are taken from that table; D and trimming were inferred from the DNA. The data show about 160,000 clones, approximately 80% seen once. The sample taken for sequencing was PBMCs. The sequence was collected from a man younger than 35 in good health and CMV-seropositive. The J gene is TRBJ2-2, the V gene TRBV19; D unresolved. CDR3 sequence: CASSIPPVNTGELFF. The CDR3, as DNA: TGTGCCAGTAGTATCCCCCCCGTAAACACCGGGGAGCTGTTTTTT.